This TCR beta chain was sequenced during a study of control samples from healthy donors and cancer patients. Libraries were prepared by immunoSEQ multiplex PCR; TCRdb keeps only in-frame clonotypes and omits some of them. The table has 400,000 to 450,000 clones, around 90% seen once. Germline CDR1 and CDR2: SGHTS and YDEGEE. The CDR3 sequence is 14 residues long. V trimming: 3 bases; J trimming: 3 bases; junction bases outside the gene matches: 2. Sequencing used PBMCs. The receptor was isolated from a man aged 35 to 55 with head and neck cancer. V usage is TRBV5-8 and J usage is TRBJ2-2; TRBD2 aligns across 7 bases. This CDR3 reads CASSSGLYTGELFF. CDR3 DNA: TGTGCCAGCAGCTCGGGACTATACACCGGGGAGCTGTTTTTT.